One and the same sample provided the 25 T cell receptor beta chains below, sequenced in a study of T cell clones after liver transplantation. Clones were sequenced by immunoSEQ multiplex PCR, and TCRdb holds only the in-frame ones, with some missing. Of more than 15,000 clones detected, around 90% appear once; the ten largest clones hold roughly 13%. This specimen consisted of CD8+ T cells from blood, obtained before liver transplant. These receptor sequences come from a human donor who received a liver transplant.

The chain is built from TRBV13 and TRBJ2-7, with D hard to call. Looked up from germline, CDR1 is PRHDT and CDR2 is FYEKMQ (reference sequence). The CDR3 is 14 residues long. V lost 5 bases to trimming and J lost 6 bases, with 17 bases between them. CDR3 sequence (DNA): TGTGCCAGCAGCGCAGACCTATCCTCTGGCGAGCAGTACTTC. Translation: CASSADLSSGEQYF.

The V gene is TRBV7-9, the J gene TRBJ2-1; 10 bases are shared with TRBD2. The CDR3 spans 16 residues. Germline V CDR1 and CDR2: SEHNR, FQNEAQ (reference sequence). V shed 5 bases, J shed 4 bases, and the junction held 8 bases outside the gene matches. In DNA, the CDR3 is TGTGCCAGCAGCCCACCGACTAGCGGGTCTTACAATGAGCAGTTCTTC. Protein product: CASSPPTSGSYNEQFF.

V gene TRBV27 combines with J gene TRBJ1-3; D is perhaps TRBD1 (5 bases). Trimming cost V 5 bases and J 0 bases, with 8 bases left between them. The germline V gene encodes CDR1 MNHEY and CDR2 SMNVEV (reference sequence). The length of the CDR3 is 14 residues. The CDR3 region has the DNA TGTGCCAGCAGTCGACAGAGCTCTGGAAACACCATATATTTT. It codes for CASSRQSSGNTIYF.

DNA for the CDR3: TGTGCCAGCAGTTCGGGACTCAAGACCTACGAGCAGTACTTC. Its translation is CASSSGLKTYEQYF. V gene TRBV27 combines with J gene TRBJ2-7, with D perhaps matching TRBD2 (6 bases). This CDR3 contains 14 residues. The germline V gene encodes CDR1 MNHEY and CDR2 SMNVEV (reference sequence). The ends were cut back, 4 bases at V and 2 bases at J, with 12 bases in the middle.

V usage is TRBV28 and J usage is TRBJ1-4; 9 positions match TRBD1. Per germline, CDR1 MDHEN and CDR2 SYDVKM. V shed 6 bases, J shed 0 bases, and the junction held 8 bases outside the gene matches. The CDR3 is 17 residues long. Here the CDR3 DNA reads TGTGCCAGCAGCTTCGGGACAGGGCCTGCAACTAATGAAAAACTGTTTTTT. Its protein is CASSFGTGPATNEKLFF. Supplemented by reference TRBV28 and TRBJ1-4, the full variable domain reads DVKVTQSSRYLVKRTGEKVFLECVQDMDHENMFWYRQDPGLGLRLIYFSYDVKMKEKGDIPEGYSVSREKKERFSLILESASTNQTSMYLCASSFGTGPATNEKLFFGSGTQLSVL.

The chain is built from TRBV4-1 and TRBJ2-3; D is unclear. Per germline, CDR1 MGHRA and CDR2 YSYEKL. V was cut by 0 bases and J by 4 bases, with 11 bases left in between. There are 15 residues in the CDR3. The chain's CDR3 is CASSQDPGRADTQYF. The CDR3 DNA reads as TGCGCCAGCAGCCAAGACCCGGGTAGGGCAGATACGCAGTATTTT.

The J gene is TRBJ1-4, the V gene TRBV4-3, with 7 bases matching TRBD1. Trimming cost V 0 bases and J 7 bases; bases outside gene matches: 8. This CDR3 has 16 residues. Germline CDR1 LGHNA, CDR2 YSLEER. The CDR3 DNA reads TGCGCCAGCAGCCAAGAGGCAGGGGGTGGTGTTGAAAAACTGTTTTTT. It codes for CASSQEAGGGVEKLFF.

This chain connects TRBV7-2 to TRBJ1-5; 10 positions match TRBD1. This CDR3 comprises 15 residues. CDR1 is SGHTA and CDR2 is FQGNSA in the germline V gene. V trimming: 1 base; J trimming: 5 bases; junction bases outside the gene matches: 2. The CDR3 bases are TGTGCCAGCAGCTTAGAAGGACAGGGGGATCAGCCCCAGCATTTT. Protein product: CASSLEGQGDQPQHF.

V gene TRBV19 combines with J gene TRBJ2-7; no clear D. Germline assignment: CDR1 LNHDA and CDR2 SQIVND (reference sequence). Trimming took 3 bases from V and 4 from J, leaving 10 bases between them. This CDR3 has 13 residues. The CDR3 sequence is CASSIYWMYEQYF. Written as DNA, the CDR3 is TGTGCCAGTAGTATCTACTGGATGTACGAGCAGTACTTC.

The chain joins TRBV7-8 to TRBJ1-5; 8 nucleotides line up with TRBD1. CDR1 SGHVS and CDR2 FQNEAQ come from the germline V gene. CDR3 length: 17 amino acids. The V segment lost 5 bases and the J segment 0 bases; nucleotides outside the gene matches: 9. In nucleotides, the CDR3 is TGTGCCAGCAGCCTCCGAGGGACAGGCGCTAGCAATCAGCCCCAGCATTTT. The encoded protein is CASSLRGTGASNQPQHF.

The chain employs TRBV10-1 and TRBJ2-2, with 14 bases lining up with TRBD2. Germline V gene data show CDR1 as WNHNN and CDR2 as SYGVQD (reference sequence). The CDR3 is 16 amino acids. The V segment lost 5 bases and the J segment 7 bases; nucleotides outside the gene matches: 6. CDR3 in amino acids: CASSPQGLAGVGELFF. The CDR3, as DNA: TGCGCCAGCAGTCCCCAGGGACTAGCGGGAGTCGGGGAGCTGTTTTTT.

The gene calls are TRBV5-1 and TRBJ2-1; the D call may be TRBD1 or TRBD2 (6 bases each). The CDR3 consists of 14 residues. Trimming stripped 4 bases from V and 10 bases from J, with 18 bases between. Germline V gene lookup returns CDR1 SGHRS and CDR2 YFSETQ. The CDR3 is CASSPRGPIGEQFF. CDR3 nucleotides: TGCGCCAGCAGCCCTCGGGGGCCTATTGGGGAGCAGTTCTTC.

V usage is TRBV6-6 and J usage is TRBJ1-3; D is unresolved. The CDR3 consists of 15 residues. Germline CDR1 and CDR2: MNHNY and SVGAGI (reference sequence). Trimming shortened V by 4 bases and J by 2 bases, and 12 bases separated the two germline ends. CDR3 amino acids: CASSSWDFTGNTIYF. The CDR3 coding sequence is TGTGCCAGCAGTTCTTGGGATTTTACTGGAAACACCATATATTTT.

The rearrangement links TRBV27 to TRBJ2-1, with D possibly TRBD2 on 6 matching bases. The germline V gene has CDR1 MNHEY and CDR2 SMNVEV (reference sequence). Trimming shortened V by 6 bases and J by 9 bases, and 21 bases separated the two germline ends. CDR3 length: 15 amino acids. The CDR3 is CASRSGTGDRGEQFF. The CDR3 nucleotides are TGTGCCAGCAGGTCCGGGACGGGGGACCGGGGTGAGCAGTTCTTC.

CDR3: CASVPTQTANTEAFF. The CDR3 DNA reads as TGCGCCAGCGTACCCACCCAGACAGCCAACACTGAAGCTTTCTTT. V gene TRBV23-1 combines with J gene TRBJ1-1; D possibly corresponds to TRBD1 (5 bases). TRBV23-1 is assigned to the ORF class and has an uncertain function. Trimming shortened V by 8 bases and J by 2 bases, and 18 bases separated the two germline ends. This CDR3 is built from 15 residues.

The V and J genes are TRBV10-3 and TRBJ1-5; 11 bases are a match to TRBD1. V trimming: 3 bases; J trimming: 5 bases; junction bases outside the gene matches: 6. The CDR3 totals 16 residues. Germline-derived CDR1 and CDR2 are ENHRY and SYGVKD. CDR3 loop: CAISERGQGADQPQHF. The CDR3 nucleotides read TGTGCCATCAGTGAACGTGGACAGGGGGCAGATCAGCCCCAGCATTTT.

Here the CDR3 reads CASSSLRDRAYEQYF. The CDR3 bases are TGTGCCAGCAGCTCCCTCCGGGACAGAGCCTACGAGCAGTACTTC. This chain links TRBV14 with TRBJ2-7; 7 nucleotides agree with TRBD1. Germline values: CDR1 SGHDN, CDR2 FVKESK. CDR3 size: 15 residues. After removal of 5 bases from V and 2 bases from J, the junction contained 9 bases not matched to a gene.

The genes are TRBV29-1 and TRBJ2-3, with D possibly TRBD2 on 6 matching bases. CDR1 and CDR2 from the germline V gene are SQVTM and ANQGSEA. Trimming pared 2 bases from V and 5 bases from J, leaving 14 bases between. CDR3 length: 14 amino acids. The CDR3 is CSVEPGVGRDTQYF. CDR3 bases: TGCAGCGTTGAACCGGGAGTCGGCAGAGATACGCAGTATTTT.

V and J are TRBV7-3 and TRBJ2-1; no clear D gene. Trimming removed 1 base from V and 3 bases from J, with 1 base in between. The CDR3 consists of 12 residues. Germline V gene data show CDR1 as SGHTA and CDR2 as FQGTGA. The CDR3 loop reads CASSLIYNEQFF. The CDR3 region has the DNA TGTGCCAGCAGCTTAATCTACAATGAGCAGTTCTTC.

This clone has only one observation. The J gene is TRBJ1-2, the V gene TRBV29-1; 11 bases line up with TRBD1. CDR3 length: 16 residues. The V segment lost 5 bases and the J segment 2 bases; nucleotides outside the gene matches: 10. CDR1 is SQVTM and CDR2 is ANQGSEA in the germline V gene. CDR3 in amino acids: CSVNTFGTGGNYGYTF. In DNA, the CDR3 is TGCAGCGTTAACACTTTTGGGACAGGGGGGAACTATGGCTACACCTTC. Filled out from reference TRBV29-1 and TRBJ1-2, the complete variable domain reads SAVISQKPSRDICQRGTSLTIQCQVDSQVTMMFWYRQQPGQSLTLIATANQGSEATYESGFVIDKFPISRPNLTFSTLTVSNMSPEDSSIYLCSVNTFGTGGNYGYTFGSGTRLTVV.

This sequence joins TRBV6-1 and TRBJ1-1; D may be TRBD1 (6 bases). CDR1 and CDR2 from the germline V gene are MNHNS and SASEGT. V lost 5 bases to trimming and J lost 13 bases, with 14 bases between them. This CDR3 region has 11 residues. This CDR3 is CASSLGGYVFF. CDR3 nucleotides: TGTGCCAGCAGTTTAGGGGGTTATGTTTTCTTT.

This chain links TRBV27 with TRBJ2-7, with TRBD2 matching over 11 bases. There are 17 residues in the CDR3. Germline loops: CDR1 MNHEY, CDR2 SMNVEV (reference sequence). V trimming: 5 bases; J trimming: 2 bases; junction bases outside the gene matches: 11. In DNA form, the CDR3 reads TGTGCCAGCAGTCCTGGACTAGCGGGTACGGCCCCCTACGAGCAGTACTTC. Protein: CASSPGLAGTAPYEQYF.

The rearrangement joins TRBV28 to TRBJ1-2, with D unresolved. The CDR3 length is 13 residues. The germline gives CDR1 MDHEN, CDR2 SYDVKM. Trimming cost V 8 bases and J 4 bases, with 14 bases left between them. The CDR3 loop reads CASSWEEFYGYTF. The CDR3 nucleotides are TGTGCCAGCTCATGGGAGGAATTCTATGGCTACACCTTC.

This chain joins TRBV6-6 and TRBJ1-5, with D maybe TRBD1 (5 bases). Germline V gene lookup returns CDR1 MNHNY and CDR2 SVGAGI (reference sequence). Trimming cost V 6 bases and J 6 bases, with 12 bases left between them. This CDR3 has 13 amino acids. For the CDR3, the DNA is TGTGCCAGCAGCTGGGGCCTGGGTCAGCCCCAGCATTTT. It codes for CASSWGLGQPQHF.

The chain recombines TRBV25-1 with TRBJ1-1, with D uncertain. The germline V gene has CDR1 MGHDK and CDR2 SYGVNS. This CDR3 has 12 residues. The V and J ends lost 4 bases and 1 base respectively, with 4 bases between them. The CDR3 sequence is CASSAENTEAFF. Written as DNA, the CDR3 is TGTGCCAGCAGTGCGGAGAACACTGAAGCTTTCTTT.